These T cell receptor beta chains were read from a single sample in a study of post-analysis software for immune sequencing data. TCRdb itself ran the PCR reads through MiXCR, one entry per CDR3 protein. This sample yields 650,000 to 850,000 distinct CDR3 sequences, of which just over 45% are seen a single time; roughly 5.2% belongs to the top ten. The material sequenced was blood. All receptors come from a girl between 5 and 17 years old with multiple sclerosis. The CDR3 runs from the conserved cysteine through the conserved F or W. D genes are given only for firm matches. Some rows mark clone size as missing; the rest say once, few, many or name a class of expanded clone.

V	size	D	J	DNA	CDR3
TRBV12-3/TRBV12-4	-	-	TRBJ2-7	TGTGCCAGCAGTTTCAGAGTGAGAGCCTACGAGCAGTACTTC	CASSFRVRAYEQYF
TRBV28	-	-	TRBJ1-2	TGTGCCAGCAGTTTTGGCCCCCTAGAGAGTGGCTACACCTTC	CASSFGPLESGYTF
TRBV10-3	-	-	TRBJ2-1	TGTGCCATCAGTGACTGGCAGGCCGACAATGAGCAGTTCTTC	CAISDWQADNEQFF
TRBV5-1	-	-	TRBJ2-3	TGCGCCAGCAGCCAAATAGCAGCTCTCACAGATACGCAGTATTTT	CASSQIAALTDTQYF
TRBV27	-	TRBD1	TRBJ1-4	TGTGCCAGCAGTCTCCGACAGGGTAGGAAACTGTTTTTT	CASSLRQGRKLFF
TRBV9	-	TRBD1	TRBJ2-5	TGTGCCAGCAGCCATCGGACAGGAAGGGGACGAGAGACCCAGTACTTC	CASSHRTGRGRETQYF
TRBV4-1	-	TRBD2	TRBJ2-1	TGCGCCAGCAGCCAACTAAAGTACGGGACTAGCGGGAGAGATGAGCAGTTCTTC	CASSQLKYGTSGRDEQFF
TRBV2	once	TRBD2	TRBJ2-1	TGTGCCAGCAGTGTCGGACTAGCGGGAGCCCATGAGCAGTTCTTC	CASSVGLAGAHEQFF
TRBV5-6	-	-	TRBJ1-5	TGTGCCAGCAGCAGCTGGACAGCGCCTAATCAGCCCCAGCATTTT	CASSSWTAPNQPQHF
TRBV6-6	few	-	TRBJ2-3	TGTGCCAGCAGTTCCCAGCTAGGAGATACGCAGTATTTT	CASSSQLGDTQYF
TRBV20-1	few	TRBD1	TRBJ2-3	TGCAGTGCTGAGGACAGGGTCGGTGACACAGATACGCAGTATTTT	CSAEDRVGDTDTQYF
TRBV4-1	-	-	TRBJ2-5	TGCGCCAGCAGCCAAGGAGGGGCTAGCCTTGAGACCCAGTACTTC	CASSQGGASLETQYF
TRBV28	-	-	TRBJ1-2	TGTGCCAGCAGTTCTCGACCGAGAATTGATGGCTGCACCTTC	CASSSRPRIDGCTF
TRBV9	few	-	TRBJ2-1	TGTGCCAGCAGCGTAATGCCCTACAATGAGCAGTTCTTC	CASSVMPYNEQFF
TRBV16	-	-	TRBJ1-5	TGTGCCAGCAGCCAATTTCTTAGCAATCAGCCCCAGCATTTT	CASSQFLSNQPQHF
TRBV4-2	few	-	TRBJ2-5	TGTGCCAGCAGCCAAGAACGGGATCGGTGGGAGACCCAGTACTTC	CASSQERDRWETQYF
TRBV7-9	-	-	TRBJ1-2	TGTGCCAGCAGCCTTTCGGGTAGAAGCGGACCTGAATTCTATGGCTACACCTTC	CASSLSGRSGPEFYGYTF
TRBV20-1	few	TRBD2	TRBJ2-7	TGCAGTGCTTCTAGCGGGAGAAACTACGAGCAGTACTTC	CSASSGRNYEQYF
TRBV28	-	TRBD2	TRBJ2-7	TGTGCCAGCAGTCTCCTGACTAGCGGGAGGGCCTGCGAGCAGTACTTC	CASSLLTSGRACEQYF
TRBV3-1	few	-	TRBJ1-2	TGTGCCAGCAGCCAAGACAGAGTGCTCCCCTATGGCTACACCTTC	CASSQDRVLPYGYTF
TRBV9	-	TRBD1	TRBJ2-4	TGTGCCAGCAGCGTAGTCGGACAGGGCACTATTCAGTACTTC	CASSVVGQGTIQYF